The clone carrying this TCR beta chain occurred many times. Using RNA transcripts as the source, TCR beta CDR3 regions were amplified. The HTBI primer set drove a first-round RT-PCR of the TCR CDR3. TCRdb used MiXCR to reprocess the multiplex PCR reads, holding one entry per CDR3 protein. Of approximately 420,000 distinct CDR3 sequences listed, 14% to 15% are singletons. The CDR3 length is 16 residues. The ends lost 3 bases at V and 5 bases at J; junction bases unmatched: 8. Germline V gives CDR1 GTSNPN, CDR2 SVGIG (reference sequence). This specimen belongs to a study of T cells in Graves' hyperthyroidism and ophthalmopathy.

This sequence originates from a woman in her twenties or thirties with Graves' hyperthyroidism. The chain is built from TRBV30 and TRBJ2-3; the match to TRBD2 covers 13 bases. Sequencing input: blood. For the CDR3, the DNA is TGTGCCTGGAGGACTTGGGGACTAGCGGGATTAGATACGCAGTATTTT. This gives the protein CAWRTWGLAGLDTQYF.